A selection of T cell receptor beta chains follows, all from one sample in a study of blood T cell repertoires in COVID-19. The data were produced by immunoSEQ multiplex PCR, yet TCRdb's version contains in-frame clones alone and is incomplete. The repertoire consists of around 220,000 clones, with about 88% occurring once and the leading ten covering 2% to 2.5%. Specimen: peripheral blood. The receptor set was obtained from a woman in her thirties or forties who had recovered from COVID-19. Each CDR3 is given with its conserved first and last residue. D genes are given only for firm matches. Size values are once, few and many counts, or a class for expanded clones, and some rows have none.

CDR3: CASSQSGGLYQETQYF; DNA: TGTGCCAGCAGCCAAAGCGGGGGACTGTACCAAGAGACCCAGTACTTC; J: TRBJ2-5; D: TRBD2; size: NA; V: TRBV3-1/TRBV3-2; length: 16
CDR3: CASSSTGGPYSNQPQHF; DNA: TGTGCCAGCAGCTCGACAGGGGGCCCATATAGCAATCAGCCCCAGCATTTT; J: TRBJ1-5; D: TRBD1; size: NA; V: TRBV5-6; length: 17
CDR3: CASSPSRGPSEKLFF; DNA: TGTGCCAGCTCACCCTCCAGGGGGCCTAGTGAAAAACTGTTTTTT; J: TRBJ1-4; D: TRBD1; size: NA; V: TRBV18; length: 15
CDR3: CASSQDTGTGSKNIQYF; DNA: TGTGCCAGCAGCCAAGATACAGGGACAGGGTCCAAAAACATTCAGTACTTC; J: TRBJ2-4; D: TRBD1; size: NA; V: TRBV3-1/TRBV3-2; length: 17
CDR3: CAWSRGTGELFF; DNA: TGTGCCTGGAGCAGGGGGACCGGGGAGCTGTTTTTT; J: TRBJ2-2; D: TRBD1; size: once; V: TRBV30; length: 12
CDR3: CASSLLADYEQYF; DNA: TGTGCCAGCAGCTTACTAGCGGACTACGAGCAGTACTTC; J: TRBJ2-7; D: TRBD2; size: once; V: TRBV11-3; length: 13
CDR3: CASSLAGLTGGSPLHF; DNA: TGTGCCAGCAGCTTAGCGGGGTTGACAGGGGGATCACCCCTCCACTTT; J: TRBJ1-6; D: TRBD1; size: few; V: TRBV7-2; length: 16
CDR3: CASSGLGTGANTGELFF; DNA: TGTGCCAGCAGTGGCCTCGGGACAGGCGCGAACACCGGGGAGCTGTTTTTT; J: TRBJ2-2; D: TRBD1; size: NA; V: TRBV25-1; length: 17
CDR3: CASSPLGQGYEQYF; DNA: TGCGCCAGCAGCCCTCTGGGACAGGGATACGAGCAGTACTTC; J: TRBJ2-7; D: TRBD1; size: NA; V: TRBV4-3; length: 14
CDR3: CASTAGNGNQPQHF; DNA: TGTGCCAGCACCGCGGGGAACGGCAATCAGCCCCAGCATTTT; J: TRBJ1-5; D: NA; size: few; V: TRBV2; length: 14
CDR3: CAWRDRSSYNSPLHF; DNA: TGTGCCTGGAGGGACAGGAGCTCCTATAATTCACCCCTCCACTTT; J: TRBJ1-6; D: TRBD1; size: NA; V: TRBV30; length: 15
CDR3: CASSYAGGAYNEQFF; DNA: TGTGCCAGCAGTTACGCGGGAGGAGCTTACAATGAGCAGTTCTTC; J: TRBJ2-1; D: TRBD2; size: NA; V: TRBV6-6; length: 15
CDR3: CASSLVGARTDTQYF; DNA: TGCGCCAGCAGCTTGGTGGGGGCCCGGACAGATACGCAGTATTTT; J: TRBJ2-3; D: NA; size: once; V: TRBV5-1; length: 15
CDR3: CASSQVRTGNSPLHF; DNA: TGTGCCAGCAGCCAAGTTAGGACGGGAAATTCACCCCTCCACTTT; J: TRBJ1-6; D: NA; size: NA; V: TRBV14; length: 15
CDR3: CATKRSGAANTGELFF; DNA: TGTGCCACCAAACGAAGCGGGGCCGCGAACACCGGGGAGCTGTTTTTT; J: TRBJ2-2; D: TRBD2; size: NA; V: TRBV19; length: 16